The sequence of this T cell receptor (beta chain) was determined in a study of blood T cell repertoires in COVID-19. Whole-study context: In each case, the material was cDNA or gDNA derived from T cells, B-cell-depleted T cells, or PBMCs.

Clones were read by immunoSEQ multiplex PCR, and TCRdb kept only the in-frame ones, dropping some. Among about 170,000 clones listed, around nine tenths were seen once. This clone has just one count. The TCR comes from a man between 65 and 79 years old with acute or convalescent COVID-19. Sequenced sample: peripheral blood.

CDR3: CASSFPLAGAPELFF. CDR3 nucleotides: TGTGCCAGCAGCTTTCCGCTAGCGGGGGCCCCGGAACTGTTCTTC. The chain links TRBV11-2 to TRBJ2-1, with 10 bases fitting TRBD2. Germline V gene lookup returns CDR1 SGHAT and CDR2 FQNNGV. The CDR3 sequence is 15 residues long. V shed 3 bases, J shed 15 bases, and the junction held 14 bases outside the gene matches.